Below, 21 T cell receptor beta chains from the same sample are listed, as sequenced in a study of PD-1 blockade in mismatch repair-deficient tumors. The table came from immunoSEQ multiplex PCR; TCRdb's copy has only in-frame clones and leaves some out. The table lists some 70,000 clones, 70% to 85% of them singletons. This sample comprised peripheral blood, obtained 2 weeks after starting pembrolizumab. Source of these receptors: an adult with mismatch repair-deficient cancer.

This chain joins TRBV5-8 and TRBJ1-1; no clear D. The germline V gene has CDR1 SGHTS and CDR2 YDEGEE. V was pared by 2 bases and J by 4 bases, with 18 bases between. The CDR3 loop spans 16 amino acids. The CDR3 nucleotides read TGTGCCAGCAGCTTATGGCAGGCAGAATGGAGCACTGAAGCTTTCTTT. Encoded protein: CASSLWQAEWSTEAFF. Combining the CDR3 with reference TRBV5-8 and TRBJ1-1 gives the whole variable domain EAGVTQSPTHLIKTRGQQATLRCSPISGHTSVYWYQQALGLGLQFLLWYDEGEERNRGNFPPRFSGRQFPNYSSELNVNALELEDSALYLCASSLWQAEWSTEAFFGQGTRLTVV.

CDR3 protein: CASSLYYGQPQHF. As DNA, the CDR3 is TGTGCCAGCAGCTTATACTACGGACAGCCCCAGCATTTT. The chain joins TRBV7-8 to TRBJ1-5; D gene ambiguous. Germline CDR1 SGHVS, CDR2 FQNEAQ. With 2 bases removed from V and 7 bases from J, the gap between germline ends came to 9 bases. CDR3 length equals 13 residues.

The V gene is TRBV25-1, the J gene TRBJ1-5; D is possibly TRBD1 (5 bases). With 3 bases removed from V and 1 base from J, the gap between germline ends came to 7 bases. Looked up from germline, CDR1 is MGHDK and CDR2 is SYGVNS. The CDR3 length is 14 residues. The CDR3 DNA reads TGTGCCAGCAGTGATGAGGGGAGCAATCAGCCCCAGCATTTT. Its protein is CASSDEGSNQPQHF.

This rearrangement joins TRBV5-1 to TRBJ2-7; 9 bases map to TRBD1. The length of the CDR3 is 15 residues. CDR1 is SGHRS and CDR2 is YFSETQ in the germline V gene. Unmatched junction bases numbered 6, after V lost 2 bases and J lost 3 bases. In DNA form, the CDR3 reads TGCGCCAGCAGCTTTGAACAGGGGGCCGTCTACGAGCAGTACTTC. This gives the protein CASSFEQGAVYEQYF.

This clone was observed a single time. V usage is TRBV6-1 and J usage is TRBJ2-2, with D maybe TRBD1 (5 bases). The germline gives CDR1 MNHNS, CDR2 SASEGT. V dropped 8 bases and J dropped 1 base, with 11 bases sitting between them. This CDR3 is built from 14 residues. The CDR3 region is CASRLTENTGELFF. The CDR3 nucleotides are TGTGCCAGCCGCCTGACAGAGAACACCGGGGAGCTGTTTTTT.

This chain links TRBV10-1 with TRBJ1-3; D perhaps matches TRBD1 (6 bases). With 6 bases removed from V and 4 bases from J, the gap between germline ends came to 22 bases. Germline assignment: CDR1 WNHNN and CDR2 SYGVQD (reference sequence). The CDR3 loop spans 17 amino acids. The CDR3, as DNA: TGCGCCAGCAGGGTACGGGACACCTCAACCTCCGGAAACACCATATATTTT. This sequence encodes CASRVRDTSTSGNTIYF.

This clone appeared a few times. The V and J genes are TRBV6-5 and TRBJ2-7; D call uncertain. The V gene lost 5 bases and the J gene lost 3 bases, with 14 bases spanning the gap. CDR3 length equals 14 residues. Germline V gene data show CDR1 as MNHEY and CDR2 as SVGAGI. Here the CDR3 DNA reads TGTGCCAGCAGTGAAGGCTGGGCCTTCTACGAGCAGTACTTC. Its protein is CASSEGWAFYEQYF.

This chain uses TRBV2 with TRBJ2-1; D is uncertain. Trimming stripped 3 bases from V and 3 bases from J, with 9 bases between. This CDR3 spans 14 amino acids. Germline V gene lookup returns CDR1 SNHLY and CDR2 FYNNEI. The CDR3 bases are TGTGCCAGCAGTGAGCCAGCAGACTACAATGAGCAGTTCTTC. Encoded protein: CASSEPADYNEQFF.

The chain couples TRBV7-9 to TRBJ1-1; possibly TRBD1 for D (5 bases). There are 14 residues in the CDR3. V was trimmed by 2 bases and J by 4 bases, leaving 11 bases between them. Germline CDR1 SEHNR, CDR2 FQNEAQ (reference sequence). This chain's CDR3 is CASSLTERGTEAFF. The CDR3 bases are TGTGCCAGCAGCTTAACAGAAAGGGGCACTGAAGCTTTCTTT.

The J gene is TRBJ2-1, the V gene TRBV5-4, with TRBD2 matching 8 bases. CDR3 length: 15 amino acids. V lost 8 bases, J lost 0 bases, and 7 bases stayed unmatched. Germline V gene sequence: CDR1 SGHNT, CDR2 YYREEE (reference sequence). The DNA for the CDR3 is TGTGCCAGTTTAGCCGGGACTAGCTCCTACAATGAGCAGTTCTTC. This gives the protein CASLAGTSSYNEQFF.

The chain recombines TRBV28 with TRBJ1-5; D not resolved. The CDR3 length is 12 residues. Trimming left V 1 base short and J 6 bases short, with 4 bases between. CDR1 is MDHEN and CDR2 is SYDVKM in the germline V gene. CDR3 residues: CASSLLSQPQHF. CDR3 coding DNA: TGTGCCAGCAGTTTATTATCTCAGCCCCAGCATTTT.

J is TRBJ1-5 and V is TRBV7-9; D is uncertain. The germline V gene encodes CDR1 SEHNR and CDR2 FQNEAQ (reference sequence). The CDR3 has 13 residues. V was cut by 5 bases and J by 6 bases, with 11 bases left in between. The CDR3 protein is CASSPEKGQPQHF. In DNA form, the CDR3 reads TGTGCCAGCAGCCCAGAAAAGGGTCAGCCCCAGCATTTT. The variable domain in full, completed from reference TRBV7-9 and TRBJ1-5, reads DTGVSQNPRHKITKRGQNVTFRCDPISEHNRLYWYRQTLGQGPEFLTYFQNEAQLEKSRLLSDRFSAERPKGSFSTLEIQRTEQGDSAMYLCASSPEKGQPQHFGDGTRLSIL.

This clone was seen just once. The rearrangement uses TRBV28 and TRBJ1-5, with D maybe TRBD1 (6 bases). This CDR3 has 14 residues. V lost 8 bases to trimming and J lost 6 bases, with 17 bases between them. From germline, CDR1 is MDHEN and CDR2 SYDVKM. The CDR3 DNA reads as TGTGCCAGCCGAGTCAGGGCACAGGGTCAGCCCCAGCATTTT. The encoded protein is CASRVRAQGQPQHF.

The rearrangement uses TRBV27 and TRBJ2-7; 14 bases are a match to TRBD2. The V and J ends lost 2 bases and 5 bases, in that order; junction bases with no gene match: 11. Germline V lookup: CDR1 MNHEY, CDR2 SMNVEV (reference sequence). The CDR3 totals 18 residues. CDR3 coding DNA: TGTGCCAGCAGTTTAAGGGGACTAGCGGGAGTTGTTCGCGACGAGCAGTACTTC. This sequence encodes CASSLRGLAGVVRDEQYF.

The chain links TRBV18 to TRBJ2-2, with D unclear. This CDR3 contains 17 residues. Per the germline V gene, CDR1 is KGHSH and CDR2 is LQKENI. V lost 3 bases and J lost 0, with 14 bases in between. In DNA, the CDR3 is TGTGCCAGCTCACCTCGACGTATCGAGACGAACACCGGGGAGCTGTTTTTT. Its translation: CASSPRRIETNTGELFF.

The chain joins TRBV7-2 to TRBJ1-4, with 8 bases aligning to TRBD1. The CDR3 spans 17 residues. The V segment lost 2 bases and the J segment 8 bases; nucleotides outside the gene matches: 13. The germline gives CDR1 SGHTA, CDR2 FQGNSA. CDR3 in DNA: TGTGCCAGCAGCTTATATTCTATCGGGACAGGCGGGGAAAAACTGTTTTTT. Translated, it gives CASSLYSIGTGGEKLFF.

This clone was detected a few times. V gene TRBV6-5 combines with J gene TRBJ1-2; TRBD1 might be the D (6 bases). CDR1 and CDR2 from the germline V gene are MNHEY and SVGAGI. This CDR3 has 13 residues. Trimming removed 5 bases from V and 4 bases from J, with 11 bases in between. The CDR3 DNA is TGTGCCAGCAGTCCGGACAGCCTCTATGGCTACACCTTC. Its translation is CASSPDSLYGYTF.

This chain links TRBV19 with TRBJ2-1; 8 bases are shared with TRBD2. This CDR3 region has 13 residues. J was trimmed by 7 bases and V by 4 bases; bases with no gene match: 3. Germline CDR1 is LNHDA and CDR2 is SQIVND (reference sequence). CDR3 sequence: CASSTSSGNEQFF. Here the CDR3 DNA reads TGTGCCAGTAGTACTTCTAGCGGGAATGAGCAGTTCTTC.

The CDR3 loop is CASSQYPAGDNEQFF. As DNA, the CDR3 is TGTGCCAGCAGCCAATACCCAGCGGGGGACAATGAGCAGTTCTTC. J is TRBJ2-1 and V is TRBV16; TRBD2 agrees at 8 bases. The CDR3 extends over 15 amino acids. The trim removed 1 base at V and 5 bases at J, leaving 4 bases unmatched. Germline V lookup: CDR1 KGHSY, CDR2 FQNENV.

The chain is built from TRBV12-5 and TRBJ1-1, with no clear D. The CDR3 covers 13 residues. The V gene's germline CDR1 is LGHNT and CDR2 FRNRAP. With 0 bases removed from V and 4 bases from J, the gap between germline ends came to 6 bases. The CDR3, as DNA: TGTGCTAGTGGTTTGGTACCGATCACTGAAGCTTTCTTT. This gives the protein CASGLVPITEAFF.

The rearrangement joins TRBV27 to TRBJ2-2; tentatively, D is TRBD1 (5 bases). Per germline, CDR1 MNHEY and CDR2 SMNVEV (reference sequence). CDR3 length: 17 residues. V lost 3 bases to trimming and J lost 4 bases, with 18 bases between them. The CDR3 sequence: CASSFFVQGMSTGELFF. CDR3 coding DNA: TGTGCCAGCAGTTTCTTCGTTCAGGGTATGAGCACCGGGGAGCTGTTTTTT.